The next 18 T cell receptor beta chains were all read from a single sample in a study of CD8 T cells in Susac syndrome. Reverse transcription of about 0.5 to 1 ug RNA used random hexamers. A single record per CDR3 protein comes from TCRdb applying MiXCR to the immunoSEQ multiplex PCR reads. The sample lists some 180,000 distinct CDR3 sequences, roughly 94% occurring once. The sample taken for sequencing was CD4+ T cells from PBMCs. The receptors here all came from a human donor with Susac syndrome.

The gene calls are TRBV15 and TRBJ2-7; perhaps TRBD2 as D (6 bases). The CDR3 is 15 residues long. Trimming left V 1 base short and J 6 bases short, with 16 bases between. Germline-derived CDR1 and CDR2 are LNHNV and YYDKDF (reference sequence). CDR3 sequence: CATSRAGGGLGEQYF. The CDR3 bases are TGTGCCACCAGCAGAGCCGGAGGAGGGCTAGGCGAGCAGTACTTC.

This chain connects TRBV5-4 to TRBJ2-2, with 9 bases identical to TRBD2. Losses at the gene ends were 4 bases for V and 4 bases for J; bases not matched to a gene: 2. CDR1 and CDR2 from the germline V gene are SGHNT and YYREEE (reference sequence). The CDR3 runs 14 residues. This CDR3 is CASSVSGGTGELFF. The CDR3 region has the DNA TGTGCCAGCAGCGTTAGCGGGGGCACCGGGGAGCTGTTTTTT.

The genes are TRBV7-2 and TRBJ2-2; D may be TRBD2 (6 bases). Between the trimmed V and J ends, which lost 5 bases and 6 bases, there was a span of 16 bases. Germline V gene sequence: CDR1 SGHTA, CDR2 FQGNSA. The CDR3 spans 15 residues. For the CDR3, the DNA is TGTGCCAGCAGCCGAAGTCGTGGAGGGGCCGGGGAGCTGTTTTTT. It translates to CASSRSRGGAGELFF.

This chain connects TRBV14 to TRBJ1-3; D is uncertain. V was trimmed by 0 bases and J by 8 bases, leaving 14 bases between them. The CDR3 is 15 residues long. From germline, CDR1 is SGHDN and CDR2 FVKESK. In nucleotides, the CDR3 is TGTGCCAGCAGCCAAGATCTAGGTCGCCCGGACACCATATATTTT. Translation: CASSQDLGRPDTIYF.

V and J are TRBV4-3 and TRBJ1-5; D gene ambiguous. V was pared by 2 bases and J by 8 bases, with 10 bases between. This CDR3 has 13 residues. The germline CDR1 and CDR2 sequences are LGHNA and YSLEER. The CDR3 DNA reads TGCGCCAGCAGCCAATCGACTAGAGAGCCCCAGCATTTT. This translates into CASSQSTREPQHF.

This chain joins TRBV12-3 or TRBV12-4 and TRBJ1-1; D possibly corresponds to TRBD1 (6 bases). The CDR3 totals 15 residues. V was pared by 6 bases and J by 1 base, with 15 bases between. The CDR3 protein is CASSRRGSKNTEAFF. CDR3 in DNA: TGTGCCAGCAGCCGCAGGGGCTCTAAGAACACTGAAGCTTTCTTT.

This chain links TRBV30 with TRBJ2-7; maybe TRBD1 (5 bases). The CDR3 is made up of 11 amino acids. CDR1 is GTSNPN, CDR2 SVGIG, per germline (reference sequence). V was shortened by 2 bases and J by 6 bases, with 8 bases between the two germline ends. CDR3 nucleotides: TGTGCCTGGAGTAGGGGTCCCGAGCAGTACTTC. This sequence encodes CAWSRGPEQYF.

The V and J genes are TRBV7-2 and TRBJ2-7, with D maybe TRBD1 (5 bases). V shed 1 base and J shed 4 bases, with 11 bases lying between them. The CDR3 sequence is 14 residues long. Germline CDR1 and CDR2: SGHTA and FQGNSA. The CDR3 sequence is CASSLGPGIYEQYF. The CDR3 DNA reads TGTGCCAGCAGCTTAGGCCCAGGGATTTACGAGCAGTACTTC.

This chain links TRBV19 with TRBJ2-3, with D possibly being TRBD1 (7 bases). Deletions cut 4 bases from V and 5 bases from J, with 19 bases between. The CDR3 consists of 16 residues. Germline lookup yields CDR1 LNHDA and CDR2 SQIVND (reference sequence). CDR3 sequence: CASSTEGALAGDTQYF. CDR3 nucleotide sequence: TGTGCCAGTAGTACGGAGGGGGCGCTTGCCGGAGATACGCAGTATTTT. The full variable domain, with the rest looked up from reference TRBV19 and TRBJ2-3, is DGGITQSPKYLFRKEGQNVTLSCEQNLNHDAMYWYRQDPGQGLRLIYYSQIVNDFQKGDIAEGYSVSREKKESFPLTVTSAQKNPTAFYLCASSTEGALAGDTQYFGPGTRLTVL.

This clonotype came up once. The rearrangement links TRBV6-2 or TRBV6-3 to TRBJ2-1; 14 nucleotides agree with TRBD2. Germline assignment: CDR1 MNHEY and CDR2 SVGEGT. The CDR3 sequence is 16 residues long. J lost 6 bases, V lost 4 bases, and 5 bases had no gene match. The chain's CDR3 is CASSSPGTSGSNEQFF. CDR3 DNA: TGTGCCAGCAGTTCGCCCGGGACTAGCGGGAGCAATGAGCAGTTCTTC.

V gene TRBV11-2 combines with J gene TRBJ2-2, with D possibly matching TRBD1 (7 bases). V lost 7 bases, J lost 3 bases, and 15 bases lay in between. Germline V lookup: CDR1 SGHAT, CDR2 FQNNGV. There are 15 residues in the CDR3. CDR3 residues: CASNQGGGDTGELFF. CDR3 sequence (DNA): TGTGCCAGCAACCAAGGGGGCGGGGACACCGGGGAGCTGTTTTTT.

This chain links TRBV5-6 with TRBJ2-3, with unresolved D. The CDR3 runs to 17 residues. The germline CDR1 and CDR2 sequences are SGHDT and YYEEEE. With 3 bases removed from V and 0 bases from J, the gap between germline ends came to 17 bases. CDR3 region: CASSWTSGFTSTDTQYF. CDR3 nucleotides: TGTGCCAGCAGCTGGACGTCCGGGTTCACTAGCACAGATACGCAGTATTTT.

V is TRBV29-1 and J is TRBJ2-3; D is uncertain. CDR1 and CDR2 (germline): SQVTM, ANQGSEA. V lost 6 bases, J lost 9 bases, and 19 bases lay in between. The CDR3 consists of 13 residues. The CDR3 nucleotides read TGCAGCGTCTCCCCCAACCCCATGGAAACGCAGTATTTT. This codes for CSVSPNPMETQYF.

The chain uses TRBV9 and TRBJ2-5, with 7 nucleotides matching TRBD2. J lost 5 bases, V lost 2 bases, and 12 bases had no gene match. CDR3 size: 16 residues. The germline gives CDR1 SGDLS, CDR2 YYNGEE. The CDR3 bases are TGTGCCAGCAGCGTGTTATGGGGGGGGGACTCGGAGACCCAGTACTTC. As protein: CASSVLWGGDSETQYF.

This clonotype has only one observation. The chain links TRBV11-2 to TRBJ2-1; 12 positions match TRBD2. The CDR3 consists of 16 residues. After removal of 5 bases from V and 8 bases from J, the junction contained 10 bases not matched to a gene. CDR1 and CDR2 from the germline V gene are SGHAT and FQNNGV. CDR3 nucleotide sequence: TGTGCCAGCAGCACGAGCAGGACTAGCGGGATCGATGAGCAGTTCTTC. This codes for CASSTSRTSGIDEQFF.

The rearrangement uses TRBV6-1 and TRBJ2-7; possible D gene TRBD2, 5 bases. CDR3 length equals 13 residues. Trimming took 7 bases from V and 6 from J, leaving 16 bases between them. In germline, CDR1 is MNHNS, CDR2 SASEGT. The CDR3 DNA reads TGTGCCAGCATAGGGATGGGAGCCGCCGAGCAGTACTTC. Translated, it gives CASIGMGAAEQYF.

This chain uses TRBV7-2 with TRBJ2-3; TRBD2 aligns across 8 bases. This CDR3 has 17 residues. V dropped 4 bases and J dropped 2; count of bases not matched to a gene: 11. CDR1 is SGHTA, CDR2 FQGNSA, per germline. The chain's CDR3 is CASSSKGAGGVTDTQYF. The CDR3 nucleotides read TGTGCCAGCAGCTCTAAAGGCGCGGGAGGCGTCACAGATACGCAGTATTTT.

The chain has TRBV30 and TRBJ1-2; D is uncertain. This CDR3 is built from 12 residues. Germline CDR1 is GTSNPN and CDR2 is SVGIG (reference sequence). Trimming left V 3 bases short and J 6 bases short, with 11 bases between. The CDR3 DNA reads TGTGCCTGGAGCAAAGTAATTGATGGCTACACCTTC. Amino acids: CAWSKVIDGYTF.